The TCR beta chain under discussion was sequenced for a study of PD-1 blockade in classical Hodgkin lymphoma. There was relapse after autologous stem cell transplantation in every patient, and there was variation in brentuximab vedotin exposure. Profiling relied on immunoSEQ multiplex PCR, and the TCRdb table lists in-frame clones only, not all of them. In the table there are roughly 150,000 clones, around 84% of which are singletons. V was shortened by 6 bases and J by 1 base, with 16 bases between the two germline ends. CDR3 length equals 15 residues. CDR1 MNHEY and CDR2 SVGAGI come from the germline V gene.

The chain uses TRBV6-5 and TRBJ2-7, with D perhaps matching TRBD1 or TRBD2 (5 bases each). This sequence originates from a human donor with classical Hodgkin lymphoma. This sample comprised peripheral blood mononuclear cells (PBMCs), obtained before the second cycle of nivolumab. The CDR3 loop is CASRTRGAVSYEQYF. The DNA for the CDR3 is TGTGCCAGCAGGACACGGGGCGCCGTATCCTACGAGCAGTACTTC.